A selection of T cell receptor beta chains follows, all from one sample in a study of T-cell memory formation after mild COVID-19. A single record per CDR3 protein comes from TCRdb applying MiXCR to the 5' RACE reads. The repertoire holds over 120,000 distinct CDR3 sequences, with approximately 25% as singletons. What was sequenced was PBMCs or a T cell subset sorted from them (not recorded which). The receptors were sampled from an adult woman who had mild COVID-19 (a few samples of this study predate the infection). Cell type and time point are not known. Each CDR3 is given with its conserved first and last residue. The D gene is left open where the match is weak. Size tells how often a clone was seen (once, few, many) or the class of an expanded clone, and some rows leave it out.

TRBV5-1	TRBJ2-7	.	.	CASSLIGIEEQYF	TGCGCCAGCAGCTTGATCGGAATTGAGGAGCAGTACTTC
TRBV7-8	TRBJ2-1	.	TRBD1	CASSKPGQGSYNEQFF	TGTGCCAGCAGCAAGCCGGGACAGGGGTCCTACAATGAGCAGTTCTTC
TRBV10-3	TRBJ1-1	.	.	CAIRGPGRNTEAFF	TGTGCCATCAGGGGGCCGGGCCGGAACACTGAAGCTTTCTTT
TRBV7-9	TRBJ2-7	.	.	CASSPTQGRYEQYF	TGTGCCAGCAGCCCTACACAGGGTCGCTACGAGCAGTACTTC
TRBV7-9	TRBJ1-3	.	.	CAIRSGAGNTIYF	TGTGCTATTAGAAGCGGTGCTGGAAACACCATATATTTT
TRBV27	TRBJ2-4	.	TRBD1	CASSLSRTGSNIQYF	TGTGCCAGCAGTTTATCCCGGACAGGGTCAAACATTCAGTACTTC
TRBV5-5	TRBJ1-2	.	TRBD1	CASSLGQGEYGYTF	TGTGCCAGCAGCTTAGGACAGGGGGAATATGGCTACACCTTC
TRBV7-8	TRBJ2-1	.	.	CASSPRRGSSYNEQFF	TGTGCCAGCAGCCCCCGCCGGGGGAGCTCCTACAATGAGCAGTTCTTC
TRBV7-9	TRBJ2-1	.	.	CASSLQSRGQPGEQFF	TGTGCCAGCAGTCTCCAATCGCGGGGACAGCCAGGCGAGCAGTTCTTC
TRBV10-3	TRBJ2-7	.	TRBD1	CAIRGDRDEQYF	TGTGCCATCAGGGGGGACAGGGACGAGCAGTACTTC
TRBV24-1	TRBJ1-2	few	TRBD1	CATRDRNYGYTF	TGTGCCACCAGGGACAGGAACTATGGCTACACCTTC
TRBV12-3/TRBV12-4	TRBJ2-7	.	TRBD2	CASSSSAGDPYEQYF	TGTGCCAGCAGTTCATCGGCGGGAGACCCCTACGAGCAGTACTTC
TRBV11-2	TRBJ2-3	few	TRBD2	CASSPPGLAGVSTDTQYF	TGTGCCAGCAGCCCACCAGGACTAGCGGGAGTTAGCACAGATACGCAGTATTTT
TRBV5-6	TRBJ1-3	.	.	CASSPNRARGNTIYF	TGTGCCAGCAGCCCGAACAGGGCTAGGGGAAACACCATATATTTT
TRBV4-1	TRBJ2-7	few	.	CASSQGIGAGYEQYF	TGCGCCAGCAGCCAAGGGATTGGCGCAGGGTACGAGCAGTACTTC
TRBV20-1	TRBJ2-7	.	.	CSAAERLRTSYEQYF	TGCAGTGCAGCCGAGCGACTCCGGACCTCCTACGAGCAGTACTTC
TRBV7-6	TRBJ2-7	many	TRBD1	CASSLEGQPAYEQYF	TGTGCCAGCAGCTTAGAGGGACAGCCAGCCTACGAGCAGTACTTC
TRBV4-1	TRBJ2-7	.	.	CASSHGGPLEQYF	TGCGCCAGCAGCCATGGGGGTCCCCTCGAGCAGTACTTC
TRBV6-5	TRBJ1-5	.	.	CASSYGQGNQPQHF	TGTGCCAGCAGTTACGGCCAGGGTAATCAGCCCCAGCATTTT
TRBV28	TRBJ2-1	few	TRBD2	CASSHGLAGYNEQFF	TGTGCCAGCAGTCACGGACTAGCGGGCTACAATGAGCAGTTCTTC
TRBV20-1	TRBJ2-7	.	.	CSARAPGDFYEQYF	TGCAGTGCTAGAGCCCCGGGAGACTTTTACGAGCAGTACTTC
TRBV12-3/TRBV12-4	TRBJ2-1	.	.	CASSMTGVIEQFF	TGTGCCAGCAGTATGACGGGGGTTATTGAGCAGTTCTTC
TRBV20-1	TRBJ2-7	.	.	CSAPIGYEQYF	TGCAGTGCTCCTATTGGATACGAGCAGTACTTC
TRBV5-1	TRBJ2-1	few	TRBD2	CASSPGTSGNNEQFF	TGCGCCAGCAGCCCGGGGACTAGCGGCAACAATGAGCAGTTCTTC
TRBV7-9	TRBJ1-1	few	.	CASSPYRGGSTEAFF	TGTGCCAGCAGCCCTTATCGGGGTGGGAGCACTGAAGCTTTCTTT
TRBV9	TRBJ2-7	.	TRBD2	CASSATLAGSVFHEQYF	TGTGCCAGCAGTGCTACTCTAGCGGGCTCTGTATTCCACGAGCAGTACTTC
TRBV2	TRBJ2-5	.	TRBD2	CASSDLMGLAGAYQETQYF	TGTGCCAGCAGCGATCTAATGGGACTAGCGGGGGCGTACCAAGAGACCCAGTACTTC
TRBV4-1	TRBJ2-4	.	TRBD1	CASSQWTGHIQYF	TGCGCCAGCAGCCAATGGACAGGGCACATTCAGTACTTC
TRBV7-2	TRBJ1-2	once	.	CASSSTGAYGYTF	TGTGCCAGCAGCTCAACAGGAGCCTATGGCTACACCTTC